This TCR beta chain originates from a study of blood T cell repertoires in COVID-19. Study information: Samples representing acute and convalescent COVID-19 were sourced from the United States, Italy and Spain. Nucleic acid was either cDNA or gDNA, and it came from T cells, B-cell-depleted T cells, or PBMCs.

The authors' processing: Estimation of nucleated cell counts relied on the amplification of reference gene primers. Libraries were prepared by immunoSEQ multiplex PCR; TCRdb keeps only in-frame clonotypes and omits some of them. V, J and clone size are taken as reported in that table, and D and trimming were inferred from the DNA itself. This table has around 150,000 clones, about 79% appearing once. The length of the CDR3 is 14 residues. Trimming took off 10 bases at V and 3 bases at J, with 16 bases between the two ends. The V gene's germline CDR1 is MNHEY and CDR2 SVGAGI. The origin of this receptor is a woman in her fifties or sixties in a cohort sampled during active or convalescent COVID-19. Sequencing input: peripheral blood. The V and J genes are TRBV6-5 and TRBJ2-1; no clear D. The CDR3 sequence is CATVPPGIYNEQFF. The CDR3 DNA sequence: TGTGCCACCGTACCCCCAGGTATCTACAATGAGCAGTTCTTC.